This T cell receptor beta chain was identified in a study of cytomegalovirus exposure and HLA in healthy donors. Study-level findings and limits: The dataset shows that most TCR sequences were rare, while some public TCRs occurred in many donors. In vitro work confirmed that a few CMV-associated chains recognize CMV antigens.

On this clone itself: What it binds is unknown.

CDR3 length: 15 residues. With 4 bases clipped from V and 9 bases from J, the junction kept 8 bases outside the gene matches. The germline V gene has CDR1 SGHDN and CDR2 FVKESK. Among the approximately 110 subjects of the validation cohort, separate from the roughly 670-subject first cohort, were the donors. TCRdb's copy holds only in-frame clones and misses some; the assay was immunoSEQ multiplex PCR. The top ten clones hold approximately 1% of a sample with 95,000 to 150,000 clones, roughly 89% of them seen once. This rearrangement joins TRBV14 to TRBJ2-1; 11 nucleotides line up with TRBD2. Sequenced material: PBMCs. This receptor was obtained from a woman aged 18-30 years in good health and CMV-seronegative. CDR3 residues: CASSRLAGNSGEQFF. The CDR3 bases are TGTGCCAGCAGCCGACTAGCGGGAAATAGTGGTGAGCAGTTCTTC.